The clone carrying this T cell receptor beta chain has just a few counts. One end of the junction is discordant with germline, which a read error may explain. TCRdb re-analysed the 5' RACE reads in MiXCR, keeping a single row per CDR3 protein. The sample lists 270,000 or so distinct CDR3 sequences, 18% occurring once. The sample belongs to a study of CD8 T cells in ankylosing spondylitis. This TCR came from a male donor with ankylosing spondylitis or in good health (not recorded which). Sequenced input: blood, either unsorted or a sorted T cell fraction (not recorded which).

As DNA, the CDR3 is TGCAGTGCGGACGGGCTCAATGGGCAGTTCTTC. This gives the protein CSADGLNGQFF. The chain joins TRBV20-1 to TRBJ2-1; unclear D gene. CDR3 length equals 11 residues. The germline V gene has CDR1 DFQATT and CDR2 SNEGSKA (reference sequence).